These T cell receptor beta chains were read from a single sample in a study of blood T cell repertoires in COVID-19. Profiled with immunoSEQ multiplex PCR; TCRdb holds only in-frame clones, not every one. The sample gives around 400,000 clones, 87% of which show up once; 2.3% is in the top ten. Specimen: peripheral blood. The receptors come from a woman in her sixties or seventies with COVID-19, enrolled during active disease. The CDR3 runs from the conserved cysteine through the conserved F or W. The D gene is left open where the match is weak. Where a row states a size, it is once, few, many or the class of an expanded clone; other rows omit it.

TRBJ2-3 | TRBD2 | . | TRBV7-3 | CASSINSGTSTDTQYF | TGTGCCAGCAGCATAAATAGCGGGACTAGCACAGATACGCAGTATTTT
TRBJ2-5 | TRBD2 | . | TRBV9 | CASSVGEVERGGQETQYF | TGTGCCAGCAGCGTAGGAGAGGTGGAGCGGGGGGGCCAAGAGACCCAGTACTTC
TRBJ2-7 | TRBD2 | . | TRBV28 | CASSRGSPYEQYF | TGTGCCAGCAGCCGCGGGAGTCCCTACGAGCAGTACTTC
TRBJ2-7 | . | few | TRBV13 | CASSLGDSSEQYF | TGTGCCAGCAGCTTAGGGGACAGCTCCGAGCAGTACTTC
TRBJ2-5 | TRBD1 | . | TRBV24-1 | CATSGTGVGEETQYF | TGTGCCACCAGCGGAACAGGGGTAGGGGAAGAGACCCAGTACTTC
TRBJ2-4 | . | . | TRBV30 | CAWIKESIAYF | TGTGCCTGGATTAAAGAATCTATTGCGTACTTC
TRBJ2-3 | . | . | TRBV5-1 | CASSIQGMGTDTQYF | TGCGCCAGCAGCATTCAGGGTATGGGCACAGATACGCAGTATTTT
TRBJ2-5 | . | once | TRBV28 | CASSPLISAQYF | TGTGCCAGCAGCCCCCTCATTTCGGCCCAGTACTTC
TRBJ2-2 | . | . | TRBV18 | CASSPWSLAGTNTGELFF | TGTGCCAGCTCACCATGGTCCCTAGCAGGAACAAACACCGGGGAGCTGTTTTTT
TRBJ1-5 | . | few | TRBV18 | CASSPSLRQPQHF | TGTGCCAGCTCACCTTCGCTCAGGCAGCCCCAGCATTTT
TRBJ2-5 | TRBD2 | . | TRBV2 | CASSPTRTSGGRETQYF | TGTGCCAGCAGTCCCACACGGACTAGCGGAGGCCGGGAGACCCAGTACTTC
TRBJ2-7 | . | . | TRBV4-2 | CASSPLTGSYYEQYF | TGTGCCAGCAGCCCCCTGACGGGATCCTACTACGAGCAGTACTTC
TRBJ2-7 | . | . | TRBV7-9 | CASSLEGFGEQYF | TGTGCCAGCAGCTTAGAGGGGTTCGGCGAGCAGTACTTC
TRBJ1-5 | TRBD1 | . | TRBV27 | CASSPDRVSNQPQHF | TGTGCCAGCAGTCCCGACAGGGTTAGCAATCAGCCCCAGCATTTT
TRBJ1-6 | . | . | TRBV18 | CASSPTGQGNGSPLHF | TGTGCCAGCTCACCCACCGGCCAGGGGAACGGATCACCCCTCCACTTT
TRBJ1-1 | TRBD1 | . | TRBV18 | CASSKSTGGDTEAFF | TGTGCCAGCTCCAAATCAACAGGGGGAGACACTGAAGCTTTCTTT
TRBJ2-3 | TRBD2 | . | TRBV29-1 | CSVGWRGAGTDTQYF | TGCAGCGTTGGCTGGCGGGGGGCGGGCACAGATACGCAGTATTTT
TRBJ2-1 | TRBD1 | . | TRBV4-1 | CASSQDGTAYNEQFF | TGCGCCAGCAGCCAAGATGGGACAGCCTACAATGAGCAGTTCTTC
TRBJ2-7 | . | . | TRBV5-1 | CASSERYDYEQYF | TGCGCCAGCAGTGAGCGGTACGACTACGAGCAGTACTTC
TRBJ1-4 | . | . | TRBV18 | CASSPRGNEKLFF | TGTGCCAGCTCTCCCCGGGGTAATGAAAAACTGTTTTTT
TRBJ1-1 | . | . | TRBV11-3 | CASSLTAGRAEAFF | TGTGCCAGCAGCTTAACAGCCGGGCGGGCTGAAGCTTTCTTT
TRBJ1-4 | . | . | TRBV5-6 | CASSSSATNEKLFF | TGTGCCAGCAGCTCGAGTGCAACTAATGAAAAACTGTTTTTT
TRBJ1-5 | . | . | TRBV10-1 | CATKSTEYQPQHF | TGCGCCACCAAATCGACAGAATATCAGCCCCAGCATTTT
TRBJ1-4 | TRBD1 | once | TRBV19 | CASRGTGRGEKLFF | TGTGCCAGTAGAGGGACAGGGCGAGGTGAAAAACTGTTTTTT
TRBJ2-7 | . | . | TRBV28 | CASTQREPGEQYF | TGTGCCAGCACCCAGCGTGAGCCGGGTGAGCAGTACTTC
TRBJ2-3 | . | . | TRBV13 | CASSSSGSTDTQYF | TGTGCCAGCAGCTCCTCGGGGAGCACAGATACGCAGTATTTT
TRBJ2-3 | . | . | TRBV29-1 | CSVEGSYTQYF | TGCAGCGTTGAAGGTTCGTATACGCAGTATTTT
TRBJ2-1 | . | . | TRBV11-3 | CASSLGGLRSYNEQFF | TGTGCCAGCAGCTTGGGCGGACTGCGAAGCTACAATGAGCAGTTCTTC
TRBJ2-3 | TRBD2 | . | TRBV24-1 | CATSDRVSAGGTDTQYF | TGTGCCACCAGTGACCGCGTGTCGGCGGGGGGGACAGATACGCAGTATTTT
TRBJ1-6 | . | . | TRBV2 | CASSRGKGSPLHF | TGTGCCAGCAGTAGGGGGAAAGGTTCACCCCTCCACTTT
TRBJ2-5 | TRBD1 | . | TRBV5-5 | CASSLAARGNQETQYF | TGTGCCAGCAGCTTGGCCGCCAGGGGGAACCAAGAGACCCAGTACTTC
TRBJ1-2 | . | . | TRBV2 | CAGVRVDYGYTF | TGTGCCGGGGTGCGGGTTGACTATGGCTACACCTTC
TRBJ1-2 | . | once | TRBV19 | CASSDGGTNYGYTF | TGTGCCAGTAGTGACGGAGGCACAAACTATGGCTACACCTTC
TRBJ2-3 | . | . | TRBV11-3 | CASSSRGTDTQYF | TGTGCCAGCAGCTCCCGGGGTACGGATACGCAGTATTTT
TRBJ1-1 | TRBD1 | . | TRBV7-3 | CASSLLVPGQGGEAFF | TGTGCCAGCAGCTTATTGGTCCCGGGACAGGGGGGCGAAGCTTTCTTT
TRBJ2-1 | . | . | TRBV11-2 | CASSFRDISSYNEQFF | TGTGCCAGCAGCTTCCGAGACATAAGCTCCTACAATGAGCAGTTCTTC
TRBJ2-1 | . | . | TRBV12-3/TRBV12-4 | CASRAWDEQFF | TGTGCCAGCAGAGCGTGGGATGAGCAGTTCTTC
TRBJ1-4 | TRBD1 | . | TRBV27 | CASRRSAGQGNEKLFF | TGTGCCAGCAGAAGATCTGCAGGACAGGGGAATGAAAAACTGTTTTTT
TRBJ2-7 | TRBD2 | many | TRBV7-9 | CASSPGLAGHYMTYEQYF | TGTGCCAGCAGCCCCGGACTAGCGGGGCACTATATGACCTACGAGCAGTACTTC
TRBJ2-3 | TRBD2 | . | TRBV6-5 | CASSYTGLATDTQYF | TGTGCCAGCAGTTACACAGGACTAGCCACAGATACGCAGTATTTT
TRBJ1-1 | . | . | TRBV10-3 | CAIRREGTNTEAFF | TGTGCCATCAGGAGGGAGGGGACGAACACTGAAGCTTTCTTT
TRBJ2-4 | . | . | TRBV5-1 | CASSPKPGQTGNIQYF | TGCGCCAGCAGCCCAAAACCTGGACAGACGGGGAACATTCAGTACTTC